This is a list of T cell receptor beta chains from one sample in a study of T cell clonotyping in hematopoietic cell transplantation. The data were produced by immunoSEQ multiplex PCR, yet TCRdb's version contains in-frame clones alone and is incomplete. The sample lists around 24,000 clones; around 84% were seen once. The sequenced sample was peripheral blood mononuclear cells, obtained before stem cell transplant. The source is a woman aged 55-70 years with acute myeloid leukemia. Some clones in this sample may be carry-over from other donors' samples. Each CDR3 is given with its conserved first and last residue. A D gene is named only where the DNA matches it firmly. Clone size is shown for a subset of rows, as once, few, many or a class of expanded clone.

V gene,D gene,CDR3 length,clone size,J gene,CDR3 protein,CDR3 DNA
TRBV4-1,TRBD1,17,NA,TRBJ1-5,CASSRGTGEKSNQPQHF,TGCGCCAGCAGCCGCGGGACAGGGGAGAAGAGCAATCAGCCCCAGCATTTT
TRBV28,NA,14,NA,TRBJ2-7,CASSLETRGYEQYF,TGTGCCAGCAGTTTAGAGACTAGGGGCTACGAGCAGTACTTC
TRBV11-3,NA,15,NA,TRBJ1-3,CASSRTGNSGNTIYF,TGTGCCAGCAGCCGTACAGGGAACTCTGGAAACACCATATATTTT
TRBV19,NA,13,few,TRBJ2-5,CASSIGEGETQYF,TGTGCCAGTAGTATCGGCGAGGGCGAGACCCAGTACTTC
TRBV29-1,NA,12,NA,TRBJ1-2,CSGSGTEGGYTF,TGCAGCGGCTCCGGGACCGAGGGGGGCTACACCTTC
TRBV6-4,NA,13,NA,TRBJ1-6,CASSVTENSPLHF,TGTGCCAGCAGTGTGACAGAAAATTCACCCCTCCACTTT
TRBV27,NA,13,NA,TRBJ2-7,CASSLSSRREQYF,TGTGCCAGCAGTTTATCGTCCAGGCGCGAGCAGTACTTC
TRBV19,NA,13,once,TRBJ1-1,CASNWRGNTEAFF,TGTGCCAGTAATTGGAGGGGGAACACTGAAGCTTTCTTT
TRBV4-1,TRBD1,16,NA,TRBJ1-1,CASSHDGQGRRTEAFF,TGCGCCAGCAGCCATGATGGACAGGGAAGGAGGACTGAAGCTTTCTTT
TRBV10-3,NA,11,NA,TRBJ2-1,CAITDMNEQFF,TGTGCCATCACCGACATGAATGAGCAGTTCTTC
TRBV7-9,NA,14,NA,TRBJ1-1,CASSAPGFGTEAFF,TGTGCCAGCAGCGCCCCCGGATTTGGGACTGAAGCTTTCTTT
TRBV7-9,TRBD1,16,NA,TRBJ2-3,CASSARQGASTDTQYF,TGTGCCAGCAGCGCCCGACAGGGGGCCAGCACAGATACGCAGTATTTT
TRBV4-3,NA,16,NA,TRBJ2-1,CASSEEREDLYNEQFF,TGCGCCAGCAGCGAAGAGAGGGAGGACCTTTACAATGAGCAGTTCTTC
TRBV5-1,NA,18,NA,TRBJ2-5,CASSWGRGGGGRQETQYF,TGCGCCAGCAGCTGGGGTCGCGGTGGCGGGGGCAGACAAGAGACCCAGTACTTC